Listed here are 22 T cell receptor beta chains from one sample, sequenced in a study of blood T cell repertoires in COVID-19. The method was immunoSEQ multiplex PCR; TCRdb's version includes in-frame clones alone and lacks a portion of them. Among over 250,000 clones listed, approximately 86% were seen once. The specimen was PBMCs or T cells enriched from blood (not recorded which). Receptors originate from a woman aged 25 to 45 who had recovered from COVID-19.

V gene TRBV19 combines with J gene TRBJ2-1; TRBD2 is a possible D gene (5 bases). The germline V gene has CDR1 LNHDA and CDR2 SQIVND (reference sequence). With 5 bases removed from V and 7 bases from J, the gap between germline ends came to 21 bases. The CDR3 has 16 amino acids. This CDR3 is CASSPSGNPISNEQFF. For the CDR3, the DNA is TGTGCCAGTAGTCCCTCGGGGAATCCAATCAGTAATGAGCAGTTCTTC.

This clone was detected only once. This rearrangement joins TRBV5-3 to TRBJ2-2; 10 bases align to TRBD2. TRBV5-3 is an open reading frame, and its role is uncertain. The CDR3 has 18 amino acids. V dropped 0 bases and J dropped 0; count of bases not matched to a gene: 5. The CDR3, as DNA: TGTGCCAGAAGCTTGGTTCTAGCGGGGGCCGCGAACACCGGGGAGCTGTTTTTT. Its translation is CARSLVLAGAANTGELFF.

The CDR3 DNA reads TGTGCCAGTTCCTTGACAGGGAACACTGAAGCTTTCTTT. As protein: CASSLTGNTEAFF. The chain couples TRBV19 to TRBJ1-1, with D possibly TRBD1 on 6 matching bases. The CDR3 covers 13 residues. Per germline, CDR1 LNHDA and CDR2 SQIVND (reference sequence). V was trimmed by 8 bases and J by 1 base, leaving 11 bases between them.

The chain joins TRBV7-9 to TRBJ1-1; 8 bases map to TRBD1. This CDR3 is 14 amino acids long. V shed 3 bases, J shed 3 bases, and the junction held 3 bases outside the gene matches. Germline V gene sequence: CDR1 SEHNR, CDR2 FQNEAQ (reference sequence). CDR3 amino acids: CASSFQGAYTEAFF. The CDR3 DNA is TGTGCCAGCAGCTTCCAGGGGGCGTACACTGAAGCTTTCTTT.

The CDR3 loop reads CASTDRVRQPQHF. The CDR3 DNA reads as TGTGCCAGCACCGACAGGGTCCGGCAGCCCCAGCATTTT. The chain links TRBV21-1 to TRBJ1-5; TRBD1, the table's D call, was not compared with the DNA. TRBV21-1 is a pseudogene segment. The CDR3 has 13 residues.

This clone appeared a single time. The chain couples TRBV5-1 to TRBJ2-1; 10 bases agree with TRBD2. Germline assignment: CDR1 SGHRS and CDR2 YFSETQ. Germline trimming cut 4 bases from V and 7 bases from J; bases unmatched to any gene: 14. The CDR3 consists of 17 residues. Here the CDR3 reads CASSPQGTGLASNEQFF. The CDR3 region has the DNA TGCGCCAGCAGCCCCCAGGGGACGGGACTAGCGTCGAATGAGCAGTTCTTC.

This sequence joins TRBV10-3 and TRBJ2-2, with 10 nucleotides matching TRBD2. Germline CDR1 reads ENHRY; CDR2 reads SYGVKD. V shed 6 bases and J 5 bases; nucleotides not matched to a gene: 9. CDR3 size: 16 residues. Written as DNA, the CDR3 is TGTGCCATCAGGGCTAGCGGGGGCCCTCGGACCGGGGAGCTGTTTTTT. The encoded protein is CAIRASGGPRTGELFF.

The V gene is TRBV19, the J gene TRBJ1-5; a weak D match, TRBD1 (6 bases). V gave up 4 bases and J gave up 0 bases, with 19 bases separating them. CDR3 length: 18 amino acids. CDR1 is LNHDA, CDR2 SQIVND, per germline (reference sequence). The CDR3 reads CASSTFGQPEYSNQPQHF. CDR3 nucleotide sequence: TGTGCCAGTAGTACGTTCGGACAGCCGGAGTATAGCAATCAGCCCCAGCATTTT. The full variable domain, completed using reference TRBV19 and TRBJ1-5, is DGGITQSPKYLFRKEGQNVTLSCEQNLNHDAMYWYRQDPGQGLRLIYYSQIVNDFQKGDIAEGYSVSREKKESFPLTVTSAQKNPTAFYLCASSTFGQPEYSNQPQHFGDGTRLSIL.

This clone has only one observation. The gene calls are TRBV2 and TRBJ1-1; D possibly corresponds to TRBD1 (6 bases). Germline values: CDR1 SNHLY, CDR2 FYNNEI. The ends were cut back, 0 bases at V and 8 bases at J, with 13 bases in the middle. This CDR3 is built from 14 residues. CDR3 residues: CASSEAWEGTEAFF. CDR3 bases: TGTGCCAGCAGTGAAGCGTGGGAGGGGACAGAAGCTTTCTTT. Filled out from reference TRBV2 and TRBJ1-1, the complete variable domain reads EPEVTQTPSHQVTQMGQEVILRCVPISNHLYFYWYRQILGQKVEFLVSFYNNEISEKSEIFDDQFSVERPDGSNFTLKIRSTKLEDSAMYFCASSEAWEGTEAFFGQGTRLTVV.

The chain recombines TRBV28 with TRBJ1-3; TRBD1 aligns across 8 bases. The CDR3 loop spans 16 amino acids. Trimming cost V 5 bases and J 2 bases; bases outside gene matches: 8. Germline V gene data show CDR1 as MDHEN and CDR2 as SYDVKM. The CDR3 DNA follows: TGTGCCAGCAGTAATTCGGACAGGGCCCCTGGAAACACCATATATTTT. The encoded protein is CASSNSDRAPGNTIYF.

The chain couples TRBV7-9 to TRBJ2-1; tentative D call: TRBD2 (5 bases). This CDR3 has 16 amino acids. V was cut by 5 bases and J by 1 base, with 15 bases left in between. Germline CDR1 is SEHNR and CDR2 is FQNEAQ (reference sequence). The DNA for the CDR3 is TGTGCCAGCAGCGCTCTCTGGACGGGATCCTACAATGAGCAGTTCTTC. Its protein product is CASSALWTGSYNEQFF.

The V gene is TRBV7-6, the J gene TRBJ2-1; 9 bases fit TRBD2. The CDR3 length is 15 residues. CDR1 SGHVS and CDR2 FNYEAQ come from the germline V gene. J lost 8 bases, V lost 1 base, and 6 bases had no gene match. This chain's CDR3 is CASSLEAGGRYEQFF. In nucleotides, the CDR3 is TGTGCCAGCAGCTTAGAGGCGGGGGGGCGGTATGAGCAGTTCTTC.

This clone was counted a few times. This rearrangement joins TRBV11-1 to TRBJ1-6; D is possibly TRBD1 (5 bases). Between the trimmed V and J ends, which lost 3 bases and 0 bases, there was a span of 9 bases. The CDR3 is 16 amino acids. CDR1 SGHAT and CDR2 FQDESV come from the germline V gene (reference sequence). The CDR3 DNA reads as TGTGCCAGCAGCTTCAGGGCCGGCTCCTATAATTCACCCCTCCACTTT. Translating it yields CASSFRAGSYNSPLHF.

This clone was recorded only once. CDR3 in DNA: TGTGCCAGCAGCTCTGGACTAGCTTACGAGCAGTACTTC. Amino acids: CASSSGLAYEQYF. The chain couples TRBV9 to TRBJ2-7; 8 nucleotides line up with TRBD2. The CDR3 runs to 13 residues. V dropped 4 bases and J dropped 4; count of bases not matched to a gene: 4. CDR1 SGDLS and CDR2 YYNGEE come from the germline V gene.

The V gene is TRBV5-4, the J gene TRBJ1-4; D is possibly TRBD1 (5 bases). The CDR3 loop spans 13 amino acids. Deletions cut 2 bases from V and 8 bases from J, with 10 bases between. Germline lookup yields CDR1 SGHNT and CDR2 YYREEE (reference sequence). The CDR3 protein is CASSFAGEEKLFF. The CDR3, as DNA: TGTGCCAGCAGCTTTGCGGGGGAGGAAAAACTGTTTTTT.

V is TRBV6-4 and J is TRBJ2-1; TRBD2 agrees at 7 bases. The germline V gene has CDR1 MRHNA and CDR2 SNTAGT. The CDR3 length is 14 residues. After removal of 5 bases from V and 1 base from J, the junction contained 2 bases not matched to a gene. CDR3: CASSLGGSYNEQFF. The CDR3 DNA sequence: TGTGCCAGCAGTTTGGGGGGGTCCTACAATGAGCAGTTCTTC.

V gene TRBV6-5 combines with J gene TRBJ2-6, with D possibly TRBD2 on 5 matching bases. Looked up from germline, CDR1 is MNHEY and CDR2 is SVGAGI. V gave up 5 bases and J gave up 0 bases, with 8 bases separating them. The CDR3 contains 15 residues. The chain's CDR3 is CASSRDNSGANVLTF. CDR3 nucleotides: TGTGCCAGCAGTCGGGATAACTCTGGGGCCAACGTCCTGACTTTC.

In nucleotides, the CDR3 is TGCGCCAGCGGGGACAGGGGGCTATACGAGCAGTACTTC. This sequence encodes CASGDRGLYEQYF. V usage is TRBV10-2 and J usage is TRBJ2-7; 12 positions agree with TRBD1. This CDR3 is built from 13 residues. Germline assignment: CDR1 WSHSY and CDR2 SAAADI. The V segment lost 8 bases and the J segment 4 bases; nucleotides outside the gene matches: 3.

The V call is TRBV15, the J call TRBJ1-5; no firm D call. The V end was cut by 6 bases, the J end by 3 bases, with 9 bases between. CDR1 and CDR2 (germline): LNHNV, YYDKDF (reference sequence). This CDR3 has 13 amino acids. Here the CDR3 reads CATSTFDNQPQHF. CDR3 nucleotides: TGTGCCACCAGTACATTTGACAATCAGCCCCAGCATTTT.

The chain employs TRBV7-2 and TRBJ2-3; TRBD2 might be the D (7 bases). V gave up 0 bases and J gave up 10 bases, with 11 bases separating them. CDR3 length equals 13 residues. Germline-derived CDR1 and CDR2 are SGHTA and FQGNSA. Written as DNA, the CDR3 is TGTGCCAGCAGCTTAGCTACGCGGGGGCCGCAGTATTTT. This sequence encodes CASSLATRGPQYF. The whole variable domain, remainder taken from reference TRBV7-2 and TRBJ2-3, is GAGVSQSPSNKVTEKGKDVELRCDPISGHTALYWYRQSLGQGLEFLIYFQGNSAPDKSGLPSDRFSAERTGGSVSTLTIQRTQQEDSAVYLCASSLATRGPQYFGPGTRLTVL.

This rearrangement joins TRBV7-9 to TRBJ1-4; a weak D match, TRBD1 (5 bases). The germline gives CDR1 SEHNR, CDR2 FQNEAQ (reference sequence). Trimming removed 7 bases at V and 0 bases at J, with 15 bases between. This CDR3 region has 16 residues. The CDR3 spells CASTNQGGTTNEKLFF. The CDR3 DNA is TGTGCCAGCACCAACCAGGGCGGTACAACTAATGAAAAACTGTTTTTT.

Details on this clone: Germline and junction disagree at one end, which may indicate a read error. Here the CDR3 reads CARSRLYGPDEKLFF. CDR3 in DNA: TGCGCCCGCAGCCGTCTCTATGGGCCAGATGAAAAACTGTTTTTT. The chain carries TRBV4-3 and TRBJ1-4; D unresolved. This CDR3 region has 15 residues. The germline V gene encodes CDR1 LGHNA and CDR2 YSLEER.